This T cell receptor (beta chain) comes out of a study of shared clonotypes between healthy human individuals. Notes on the study in general: Only blood underwent sampling, and tissue repertoires likely differ.

A few counts support this clone. Its antigen is unknown. The sample holds other DNA sequences that translate to the same CDR3. The V and J ends lost 2 bases and 6 bases, in that order; junction bases with no gene match: 1. The CDR3 loop spans 14 amino acids. Germline V lookup: CDR1 KGHSH, CDR2 LQKENI. Every subset had its genomic DNA shared out evenly among several immunoSEQ plates. TCRdb keeps only in-frame clones here, not all; method: immunoSEQ multiplex PCR. The sample has around 2.1 million clones, approximately 94% seen once; the top ten hold roughly 0.13%. Material for sequencing was naive CD4+ T cells sorted from blood. Subset: CD45RA+ positively selected. The sequence derives from a man between 18 and 29 years old in good health. The chain links TRBV18 to TRBJ1-5; 10 bases fit TRBD1. The CDR3 is CASSPGTGAQPQHF. DNA of the CDR3: TGTGCCAGCTCACCAGGGACAGGGGCTCAGCCCCAGCATTTT.